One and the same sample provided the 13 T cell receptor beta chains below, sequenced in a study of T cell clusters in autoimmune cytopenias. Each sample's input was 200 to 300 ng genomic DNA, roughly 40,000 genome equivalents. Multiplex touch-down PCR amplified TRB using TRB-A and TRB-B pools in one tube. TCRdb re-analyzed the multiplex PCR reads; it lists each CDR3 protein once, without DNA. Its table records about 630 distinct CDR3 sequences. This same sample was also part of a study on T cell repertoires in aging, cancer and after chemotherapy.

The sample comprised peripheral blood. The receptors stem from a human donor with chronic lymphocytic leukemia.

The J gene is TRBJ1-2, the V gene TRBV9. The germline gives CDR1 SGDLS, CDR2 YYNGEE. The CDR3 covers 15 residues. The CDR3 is CASSVWAAVGYGYTF.

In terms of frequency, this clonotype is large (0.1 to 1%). The CDR3 protein is CASSGGGVRLETQYF. The chain recombines TRBV18 with TRBJ2-5; TCRdb returns TRBD1, unconfirmable since there is no DNA. CDR1 and CDR2 from the germline V gene are KGHSH and LQKENI. The CDR3 spans 15 residues. Looking up the rest from reference TRBV18 and TRBJ2-5 gives the full variable domain: NAGVMQNPRHLVRRRGQEARLRCSPMKGHSHVYWYRQLPEEGLKFMVYLQKENIIDESGMPKERFSAEFPKEGPSILRIQQVVRGDSAAYFCASSGGGVRLETQYFGPGTRLLVL.

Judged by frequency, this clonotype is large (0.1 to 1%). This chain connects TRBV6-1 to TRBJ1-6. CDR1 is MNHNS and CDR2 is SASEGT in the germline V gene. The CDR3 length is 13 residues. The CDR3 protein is CASSEGPHSPLHF.

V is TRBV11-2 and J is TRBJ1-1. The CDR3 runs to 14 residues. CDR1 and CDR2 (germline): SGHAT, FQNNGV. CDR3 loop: CASSLVRRNTEAFF.

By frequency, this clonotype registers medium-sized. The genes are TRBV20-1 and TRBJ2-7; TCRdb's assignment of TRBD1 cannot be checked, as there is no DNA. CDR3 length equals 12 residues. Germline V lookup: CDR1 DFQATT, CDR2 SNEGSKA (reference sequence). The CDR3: CSAGTDNYEQYF.

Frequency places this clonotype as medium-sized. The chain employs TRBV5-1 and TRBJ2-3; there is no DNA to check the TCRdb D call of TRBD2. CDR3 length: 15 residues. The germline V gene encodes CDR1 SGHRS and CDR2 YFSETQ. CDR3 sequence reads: CASGLVGSGTDTQYF.

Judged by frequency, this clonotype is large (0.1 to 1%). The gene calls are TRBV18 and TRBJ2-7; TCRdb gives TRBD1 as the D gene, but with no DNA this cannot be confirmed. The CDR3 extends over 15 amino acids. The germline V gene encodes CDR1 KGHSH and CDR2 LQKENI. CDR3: CASSPLSDRGHQQYF.

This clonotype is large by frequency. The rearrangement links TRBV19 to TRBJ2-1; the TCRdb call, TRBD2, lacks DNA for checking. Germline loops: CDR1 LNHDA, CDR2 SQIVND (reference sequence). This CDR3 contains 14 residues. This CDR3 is CASSILAGENEQFF.

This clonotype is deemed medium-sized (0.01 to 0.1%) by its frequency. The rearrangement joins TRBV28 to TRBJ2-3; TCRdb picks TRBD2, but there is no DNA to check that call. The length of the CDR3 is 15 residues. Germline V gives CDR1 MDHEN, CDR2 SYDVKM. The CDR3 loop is CASSFGWEGGDTQYF.

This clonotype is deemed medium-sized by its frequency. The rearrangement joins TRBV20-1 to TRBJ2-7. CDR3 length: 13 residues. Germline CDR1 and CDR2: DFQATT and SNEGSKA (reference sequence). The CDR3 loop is CSAGDRGAYEQYF.

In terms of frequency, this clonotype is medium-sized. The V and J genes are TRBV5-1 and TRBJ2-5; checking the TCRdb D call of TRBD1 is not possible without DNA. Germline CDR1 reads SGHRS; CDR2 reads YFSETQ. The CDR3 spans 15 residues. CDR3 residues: CASSLQAGEGETQYF. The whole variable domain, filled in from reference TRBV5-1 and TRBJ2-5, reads KAGVTQTPRYLIKTRGQQVTLSCSPISGHRSVSWYQQTPGQGLQFLFEYFSETQRNKGNFPGRFSGRQFSNSRSEMNVSTLELGDSALYLCASSLQAGEGETQYFGPGTRLLVL.

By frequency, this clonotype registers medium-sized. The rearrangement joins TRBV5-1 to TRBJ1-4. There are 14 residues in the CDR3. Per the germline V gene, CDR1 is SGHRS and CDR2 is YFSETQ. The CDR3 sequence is CASSFVQGGEKLFF.

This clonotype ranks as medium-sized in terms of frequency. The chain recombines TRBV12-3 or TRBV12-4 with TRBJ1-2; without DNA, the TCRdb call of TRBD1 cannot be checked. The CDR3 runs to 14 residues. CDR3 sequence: CASSRADSFYGYTF.